These T cell receptor beta chains were read from a single sample in a study of blood T cells in healthy people across ages. TCRdb reprocessed the 5' RACE reads via MiXCR and lists one record per CDR3 protein. This table has roughly 790,000 distinct CDR3 sequences, approximately 39% appearing once. The source material was blood. These receptors all come from an older woman in good health. Both conserved end residues are part of each CDR3.

V: TRBV18; CDR3: CASSTGTDQETQYF
V: TRBV20-1; CDR3: CSARSELAGGPGDTQYF
V: TRBV28; CDR3: CASSLWVDLAGNEQLF
V: TRBV20-1; CDR3: CSARDLGGGAGNQPQHF
V: TRBV7-8; CDR3: CASSTRDRPYEQYF
V: TRBV10-3; CDR3: CAISAGTVNEKLFF
V: TRBV9; CDR3: CTSSVLGGLYNEQFF
V: TRBV24-1; CDR3: CATSEPGDTQYF
V: TRBV11-2; CDR3: CASSLLAGGPRDNEQFF
V: TRBV14; CDR3: CASSRSTLNLLQDTQYF
V: TRBV29-1; CDR3: CSVHLGWDGYTF
V: TRBV3-1; CDR3: CASSPRGSPLHF
V: TRBV7-9; CDR3: CASSGRDLNNSPLHF
V: TRBV6-6; CDR3: CVTQGVAYEQYF
V: TRBV24-1; CDR3: CATSDSTTSGSTDTQYF
V: TRBV5-4; CDR3: CASSPNRDSRIQETQYF
V: TRBV7-3; CDR3: CASSLTSGPHEQYF
V: TRBV27; CDR3: CASSDWALLAGGRNEQFF
V: TRBV20-1; CDR3: CSAPKPSGAGETQYF
V: TRBV3-1; CDR3: CAGSEDYTVNEQFF
V: TRBV29-1; CDR3: CSVEGSYQETQYF
V: TRBV4-1; CDR3: CASSHGVYGYTF